Reported below is one T cell receptor beta chain. The sample belongs to a study of PD-1 and CTLA-4 blockade in melanoma. The protocol was immunoSEQ multiplex PCR, while the TCRdb copy is restricted to in-frame clones and leaves out a portion. The sample records roughly 30,000 clones, around 90% being singletons. CDR3 length: 17 amino acids. V dropped 4 bases and J dropped 3 bases, with 19 bases sitting between them. Germline values: CDR1 MNHNS, CDR2 SASEGT. This specimen consisted of CD8+ T cells from peripheral blood, obtained from a patient given anti-PD-1 treatment. The clonotype originates from a human donor with melanoma. The chain carries TRBV6-1 and TRBJ1-5; possibly TRBD1 for D (6 bases). This CDR3 is CASSGETGRDDNQPQHF. CDR3 DNA sequence: TGTGCCAGCAGTGGGGAGACAGGACGGGATGACAATCAGCCCCAGCATTTT.